These 10 T cell receptor beta chains were sequenced from one sample in a study of cytomegalovirus exposure and HLA in healthy donors. PCR primers comprised 60 Vbeta and 13 Jbeta primers. The method was immunoSEQ multiplex PCR; TCRdb's version includes in-frame clones alone and lacks a portion of them. The sample includes approximately 110,000 clones, 76% seen only once; the top ten take about 7.7%. The sample taken for sequencing was PBMCs. These receptors came from a woman aged 45-65 years in good health and CMV-seropositive.

This chain joins TRBV4-3 and TRBJ2-2, with TRBD2 matching 10 bases. V shed 3 bases, J shed 3 bases, and the junction held 4 bases outside the gene matches. Germline V CDR1 and CDR2: LGHNA, YSLEER. The CDR3 contains 16 residues. The CDR3 sequence is CASSQSGTSDTGELFF. The CDR3 DNA sequence: TGCGCCAGCAGCCAGTCCGGGACTAGCGACACCGGGGAGCTGTTTTTT.

The chain links TRBV5-1 to TRBJ1-2; TRBD1 matches at 7 bases. CDR1 is SGHRS, CDR2 YFSETQ, per germline. The CDR3 has 14 residues. V gave up 2 bases and J gave up 4 bases; unmatched junction bases: 5. The CDR3 sequence: CASSFWDRSYGYTF. The CDR3 region has the DNA TGCGCCAGCAGCTTCTGGGACAGATCCTATGGCTACACCTTC.

This clone was counted only a few times. The chain employs TRBV2 and TRBJ1-5, with D tentatively TRBD1 (5 bases). The CDR3 length is 14 residues. V was cut by 5 bases and J by 2 bases, with 10 bases left in between. Per germline, CDR1 SNHLY and CDR2 FYNNEI. The CDR3 reads CASSQGMGNQPQHF. CDR3 nucleotides: TGTGCCAGCAGTCAGGGAATGGGCAATCAGCCCCAGCATTTT.

The table lists this clone with a count of one. The chain uses TRBV11-1 and TRBJ1-1; D not certain. The length of the CDR3 is 13 residues. Trimming left V 7 bases short and J 6 bases short, with 15 bases between. Germline V gene sequence: CDR1 SGHAT, CDR2 FQDESV (reference sequence). The CDR3 loop is CASTKDPGAEAFF. In DNA form, the CDR3 reads TGTGCCAGCACCAAGGACCCGGGAGCTGAAGCTTTCTTT.

In DNA, the CDR3 is TGTGCCAGCAGTTTTCCCCCGCCACAGGGTAATTCACCCCTCCACTTT. Amino acid sequence: CASSFPPPQGNSPLHF. The rearrangement joins TRBV27 to TRBJ1-6, with a weak D call TRBD1 (6 bases). V dropped 3 bases and J dropped 6 bases, with 15 bases sitting between them. The CDR3 runs 16 residues. Germline V lookup: CDR1 MNHEY, CDR2 SMNVEV (reference sequence).

The CDR3 coding sequence is TGCGCCAGCAGCCAAGTGGTGGGGGCGCCAACCAAAAACATTCAGTACTTC. Protein product: CASSQVVGAPTKNIQYF. The chain is built from TRBV4-3 and TRBJ2-4, with D tentatively TRBD1 (6 bases). The V end lost 1 base, the J end lost 2 bases, and 15 bases lay between the germline ends. Germline V CDR1 and CDR2: LGHNA, YSLEER. The CDR3 loop spans 17 amino acids.

The chain carries TRBV29-1 and TRBJ2-3; TRBD2 aligns across 8 bases. Germline V lookup: CDR1 SQVTM, CDR2 ANQGSEA. Trimming at V came to 2 bases and at J to 1 base, leaving 2 bases not matched to a gene. The CDR3 runs to 14 residues. The CDR3 DNA is TGCAGCGTTGAATCCGGGGGGGGCACAGATACGCAGTATTTT. This sequence encodes CSVESGGGTDTQYF.

The gene calls are TRBV27 and TRBJ1-4, with D tentatively TRBD1 (6 bases). The germline V gene has CDR1 MNHEY and CDR2 SMNVEV (reference sequence). This CDR3 has 15 residues. V was trimmed by 7 bases and J by 5 bases, leaving 17 bases between them. CDR3 protein: CASKVRQGWNEKLFF. The CDR3 bases are TGTGCCAGCAAGGTTCGGCAGGGGTGGAATGAAAAACTGTTTTTT.

The J gene is TRBJ1-3, the V gene TRBV7-6; 7 bases fit TRBD1. The CDR3 covers 15 residues. V lost 5 bases, J lost 3 bases, and 7 bases stayed unmatched. Germline CDR1 reads SGHVS; CDR2 reads FNYEAQ. The CDR3 bases are TGTGCCAGCAGCAATCGACAGGGTAGTGGAAACACCATATATTTT. Translation: CASSNRQGSGNTIYF.

This sequence joins TRBV2 and TRBJ2-1, with D maybe TRBD2 (6 bases). The germline CDR1 and CDR2 sequences are SNHLY and FYNNEI. This CDR3 is 15 amino acids long. V shed 6 bases and J shed 4 bases, with 16 bases lying between them. The DNA of the CDR3 is TGTGCCAGCAGGGCCCCGCGCCGGGGGTACAATGAGCAGTTCTTC. Translated, it gives CASRAPRRGYNEQFF.